This T cell receptor beta chain was sequenced during a study of T cell responses to AZD1222 COVID-19 vaccine. In this sample, this clone turned up once. Its antigen is currently unknown. Germline-derived CDR1 and CDR2 are MGHRA and YSYEKL. The CDR3 loop spans 17 amino acids. V shed 0 bases and J shed 0 bases, with 15 bases lying between them. General observations from the study: Reports indicate that nearly half of spike-specific TCRs are directed at unmutated variant regions.

Data came from immunoSEQ multiplex PCR; TCRdb stores just in-frame clones and leaves some out. The sample shows 120,000 or so clones, 85% to 90% of them seen only once. The receptor was derived from an adult who received the AZD1222 COVID-19 vaccine. The rearrangement links TRBV4-1 to TRBJ2-7, with a tentative D call TRBD2 (5 bases). The input for sequencing was peripheral blood, taken 28 days after the second AZD1222 dose. The CDR3 coding sequence is TGCGCCAGCAGCCAAGATGAGAGAGGCGGGCTCTCCTACGAGCAGTACTTC. This sequence encodes CASSQDERGGLSYEQYF.